Sequencing of this T cell receptor beta chain was carried out in a study of T cells in localized non-small cell lung cancer. Clones were sequenced by immunoSEQ multiplex PCR, and TCRdb holds only the in-frame ones, with some missing. Of 70,000 to 85,000 clones in the sample, approximately 84% were seen once. The CDR3 length is 15 residues. Germline CDR1 reads SGHAT; CDR2 reads FQDESV (reference sequence). Between the trimmed V and J ends, which lost 0 bases and 8 bases, there was a span of 11 bases. V and J are TRBV11-1 and TRBJ1-6; D might be TRBD1 (5 bases). Specimen: peripheral blood, collected before any cancer treatment. The receptor comes from a female donor of 60 years or more with stage I lung adenocarcinoma. The CDR3, as DNA: TGTGCCAGCAGCTTAGCGGGACGGCTCTATTCACCCCTCCACTTT. Protein product: CASSLAGRLYSPLHF. Full variable domain (rest looked up from reference TRBV11-1 and TRBJ1-6): EAEVAQSPRYKITEKSQAVAFWCDPISGHATLYWYRQILGQGPELLVQFQDESVVDDSQLPKDRFSAERLKGVDSTLKIQPAELGDSAMYLCASSLAGRLYSPLHFGNGTRLTVT.